This passage covers 14 T cell receptor beta chains from one sample sequenced in a study of shared clonotypes between healthy human individuals. Sequencing was performed with immunoSEQ multiplex PCR; in TCRdb, only in-frame clones are kept and a portion is missing. The table has more than 2 million clones, approximately 94% seen once. Sequencing was done on a sample of naive CD4+ T cells sorted from blood. As to subset: CD45RA+ positively selected. The receptor source for this set is a man younger than 30 in good health.

The chain is built from TRBV6-5 and TRBJ2-7, with TRBD1 identical over 9 bases. CDR3 length: 14 residues. Germline V gives CDR1 MNHEY, CDR2 SVGAGI. V lost 2 bases, J lost 3 bases, and 2 bases stayed unmatched. The CDR3 DNA reads TGTGCCAGCAGTTACAGGACAGGGGACTACGAGCAGTACTTC. Protein product: CASSYRTGDYEQYF.

The rearrangement links TRBV6-6 to TRBJ2-2, with D uncertain. The V and J ends lost 5 bases and 4 bases respectively, with 8 bases between them. Germline V lookup: CDR1 MNHNY, CDR2 SVGAGI (reference sequence). The CDR3 consists of 13 residues. The CDR3 sequence is CASSPITTGELFF. DNA for the CDR3: TGTGCCAGCAGTCCAATTACCACCGGGGAGCTGTTTTTT.

This chain uses TRBV4-1 with TRBJ2-1, with D maybe TRBD2 (6 bases). This CDR3 is 16 amino acids long. Germline V gene lookup returns CDR1 MGHRA and CDR2 YSYEKL. The V end was cut by 5 bases, the J end by 4 bases, with 18 bases between. The CDR3 loop reads CASSSPATSKYNEQFF. As DNA, the CDR3 is TGCGCCAGCAGCAGTCCAGCGACTAGTAAGTACAATGAGCAGTTCTTC.

The DNA for the CDR3 is TGTGCCAGCAGTTACTCGGACAGAAAGACCCAGTACTTC. This codes for CASSYSDRKTQYF. The V and J genes are TRBV6-5 and TRBJ2-5; tentative D call: TRBD1 (6 bases). This CDR3 spans 13 amino acids. Germline V lookup: CDR1 MNHEY, CDR2 SVGAGI. V was clipped by 0 bases and J by 6 bases, with 8 bases between them.

The chain links TRBV5-1 to TRBJ2-3; D perhaps matches TRBD2 (6 bases). Germline CDR1 SGHRS, CDR2 YFSETQ. Trimming cost V 6 bases and J 0 bases, with 11 bases left between them. CDR3 size: 14 residues. CDR3 sequence: CASTSGTSTDTQYF. CDR3 sequence (DNA): TGCGCCAGCACCTCAGGGACTAGCACAGATACGCAGTATTTT. The full variable domain, its missing parts supplied by reference TRBV5-1 and TRBJ2-3, is KAGVTQTPRYLIKTRGQQVTLSCSPISGHRSVSWYQQTPGQGLQFLFEYFSETQRNKGNFPGRFSGRQFSNSRSEMNVSTLELGDSALYLCASTSGTSTDTQYFGPGTRLTVL.

In this sample, this clone turned up once. The chain has TRBV10-1 and TRBJ2-3, with 7 nucleotides matching TRBD2. Germline CDR1 and CDR2: WNHNN and SYGVQD (reference sequence). The CDR3 consists of 16 residues. The J segment lost 4 bases and the V segment lost 4 bases, leaving 11 bases of the junction unmatched. CDR3 bases: TGCGCCAGCAGTGGGGCCGAGGGGAGGGCCCCAGATACGCAGTATTTT. It translates to CASSGAEGRAPDTQYF.

The gene calls are TRBV11-3 and TRBJ2-7; TRBD2 is a possible D gene (5 bases). There are 17 residues in the CDR3. V lost 2 bases and J lost 3, with 20 bases in between. CDR1 SGHNT and CDR2 YENEEA come from the germline V gene. Here the CDR3 reads CASSLNHILGLHYEQYF. The CDR3, as DNA: TGTGCCAGCAGCTTAAATCATATCCTAGGACTTCACTACGAGCAGTACTTC. Full variable domain (remainder filled in from reference TRBV11-3 and TRBJ2-7): EAGVVQSPRYKIIEKKQPVAFWCNPISGHNTLYWYLQNLGQGPELLIRYENEEAVDDSQLPKDRFSAERLKGVDSTLKIQPAELGDSAVYLCASSLNHILGLHYEQYFGPGTRLTVT.

V and J are TRBV6-1 and TRBJ2-3, with a tentative D call TRBD2 (6 bases). The CDR3 runs 13 residues. The germline CDR1 and CDR2 sequences are MNHNS and SASEGT. V lost 7 bases to trimming and J lost 4 bases, with 12 bases between them. CDR3 loop: CASTQAGSDTQYF. In nucleotides, the CDR3 is TGTGCCAGCACCCAGGCGGGGTCAGATACGCAGTATTTT.

This chain uses TRBV6-5 with TRBJ1-2; 10 bases fit TRBD1. The CDR3 sequence is 16 residues long. V shed 0 bases and J 8 bases; nucleotides not matched to a gene: 9. CDR1 and CDR2 from the germline V gene are MNHEY and SVGAGI. In nucleotides, the CDR3 is TGTGCCAGCAGTTACTCGATGGGACAGGGGAGGGGAGGCTACACCTTC. The encoded protein is CASSYSMGQGRGGYTF.

The chain joins TRBV5-1 to TRBJ2-2, with D unresolved. This CDR3 has 16 residues. Germline CDR1 reads SGHRS; CDR2 reads YFSETQ. Deletions cut 1 base from V and 2 bases from J, with 12 bases between. The CDR3 DNA sequence: TGCGCCAGCAGCTTGAAGACCCAGGACAACACCGGGGAGCTGTTTTTT. It translates to CASSLKTQDNTGELFF.

This chain uses TRBV18 with TRBJ1-4; 7 bases map to TRBD1. Losses at the gene ends were 1 base for V and 3 bases for J; bases not matched to a gene: 2. Germline loops: CDR1 KGHSH, CDR2 LQKENI. The CDR3 spans 15 residues. Here the CDR3 DNA reads TGTGCCAGCTCACCACACAGGGGTGCTAATGAAAAACTGTTTTTT. Its translation: CASSPHRGANEKLFF.

About this clone itself: Other nucleotide sequences in the sample specify the same CDR3. V usage is TRBV7-2 and J usage is TRBJ1-5; TRBD1 matches at 9 bases. From germline, CDR1 is SGHTA and CDR2 FQGNSA. The CDR3 loop spans 15 amino acids. V gave up 4 bases and J gave up 4 bases; unmatched junction bases: 5. CDR3 nucleotides: TGTGCCAGCAGCTGGGGACAGGGAGGTAATCAGCCCCAGCATTTT. The encoded protein is CASSWGQGGNQPQHF.

This rearrangement joins TRBV28 to TRBJ2-6; D gene unclear. In germline, CDR1 is MDHEN, CDR2 SYDVKM. Deletions cut 2 bases from V and 0 bases from J, with 8 bases between. This CDR3 contains 16 residues. Here the CDR3 reads CASSLRWSSGANVLTF. DNA for the CDR3: TGTGCCAGCAGTTTAAGATGGTCCTCTGGGGCCAACGTCCTGACTTTC.

The chain combines TRBV4-2 with TRBJ2-3; 9 bases align to TRBD2. The germline V gene has CDR1 LGHNA and CDR2 YNFKEQ. This CDR3 has 17 amino acids. With 1 base clipped from V and 4 bases from J, the junction kept 9 bases outside the gene matches. DNA for the CDR3: TGTGCCAGCAGCCAAGGCGATTGGACTAGCGCCGCAGATACGCAGTATTTT. Translation: CASSQGDWTSAADTQYF.